The T cell receptor beta chain described here comes from a study of blood T cell repertoires in COVID-19. Across the whole study: Whether acute or convalescent, the COVID-19 samples came from the United States, Italy and Spain. Sample material is recorded as cDNA or gDNA derived from T cells, B-cell-depleted T cells, or PBMCs.

This CDR3 has 12 amino acids. The germline CDR1 and CDR2 sequences are GTSNPN and SVGIG (reference sequence). V lost 1 base to trimming and J lost 8 bases, with 11 bases between them. This clone was seen only a few times. As handled by the study authors: Amplification of reference gene primers provided the estimated nucleated cell counts. Produced via immunoSEQ multiplex PCR; TCRdb's table is partial and in-frame only. V, J and clone size derive from that table, while D and trimming were established from the DNA sequence. This sample has roughly 63,000 clones, with roughly nine tenths found just once.

The genes are TRBV30 and TRBJ1-1; D possibly corresponds to TRBD1 (6 bases). The TCR sequence derives from a middle-aged man with active COVID-19. Material for sequencing was peripheral blood. CDR3 DNA: TGTGCCTGGAGTGGGGGGGGCCGAGAAGCTTTCTTT. It specifies CAWSGGGREAFF.